What follows are 5 T cell receptor beta chains derived from one specimen sequenced in a study of control samples from healthy donors and cancer patients. Sequenced by immunoSEQ multiplex PCR; TCRdb stores in-frame clones only, minus some. Altogether tens of thousands of clones are present, roughly 80% being singletons, with the ten largest covering 2.9%. Material for sequencing was PBMCs. Source of these receptors: a woman aged 45 to 65 with lung cancer.

The chain couples TRBV7-3 to TRBJ1-2, with TRBD1 identical over 7 bases. The V gene's germline CDR1 is SGHTA and CDR2 FQGTGA. J was trimmed by 0 bases and V by 2 bases; bases with no gene match: 6. This CDR3 region has 16 residues. CDR3 in amino acids: CASSLRQGFANYGYTF. In DNA, the CDR3 is TGTGCCAGCAGCTTACGACAGGGCTTTGCTAACTATGGCTACACCTTC.

This chain joins TRBV19 and TRBJ1-2; D gene unclear. Trimming pared 6 bases from V and 7 bases from J, leaving 18 bases between. The length of the CDR3 is 14 residues. Germline V CDR1 and CDR2: LNHDA, SQIVND (reference sequence). CDR3 in amino acids: CASRSDLHSGGYTF. The CDR3 region has the DNA TGTGCCAGTAGATCGGACCTCCATTCGGGTGGCTACACCTTC.

This chain joins TRBV28 and TRBJ1-1; 7 nucleotides match TRBD1. The CDR3 has 17 residues. V was clipped by 5 bases and J by 1 base; unmatched bases: 13. Germline V gene data show CDR1 as MDHEN and CDR2 as SYDVKM. The CDR3 DNA reads as TGTGCCAGCAGTCCGCATCGACAGGGCATATCGAACACTGAAGCTTTCTTT. It yields the protein CASSPHRQGISNTEAFF.

As to this clone: The identical CDR3 is also encoded by other nucleotide sequences in the sample. The CDR3, as DNA: TGTGCCAGCAGCACTCAGGGTGGTACTGAAGCTTTCTTT. Protein: CASSTQGGTEAFF. This chain joins TRBV7-9 and TRBJ1-1; the D gene is possibly TRBD1 (5 bases). The V gene's germline CDR1 is SEHNR and CDR2 FQNEAQ (reference sequence). The CDR3 runs to 13 residues. V was clipped by 5 bases and J by 5 bases, with 12 bases between them.

The V call is TRBV7-2, the J call TRBJ2-3; 9 bases agree with TRBD1. Trimming at V came to 2 bases and at J to 4 bases, leaving 4 bases not matched to a gene. Germline V CDR1 and CDR2: SGHTA, FQGNSA. The CDR3 is 15 amino acids. CDR3 sequence reads: CASSLQQGAADTQYF. DNA of the CDR3: TGTGCCAGCAGCTTACAACAGGGGGCCGCAGATACGCAGTATTTT.